This T cell receptor beta chain was sequenced in a study of T cell responses to AZD1222 COVID-19 vaccine. Sequenced by immunoSEQ multiplex PCR; TCRdb stores in-frame clones only, minus some. The data contain 180,000 or so clones, 90% of them singletons. A note on this clone: Antigen specificity is unknown.

CDR1 is DFQATT and CDR2 is SNEGSKA in the germline V gene (reference sequence). V shed 3 bases and J shed 3 bases, with 5 bases lying between them. CDR3 length: 11 residues. General study points: Spike-wide coverage was observed for vaccine-associated CD4 TCRs, with dominant responses at 160-218 and 743-854.

The chain links TRBV20-1 to TRBJ2-5, with D hard to call. The TCR was taken from an adult who received the MenACWY meningococcal vaccine as a control. The sequenced sample was peripheral blood, obtained 28 days after the second dose of the MenACWY control vaccine. The CDR3 DNA follows: TGCAGTGCTAGTGTAGAAGAGACCCAGTACTTC. The encoded protein is CSASVEETQYF.